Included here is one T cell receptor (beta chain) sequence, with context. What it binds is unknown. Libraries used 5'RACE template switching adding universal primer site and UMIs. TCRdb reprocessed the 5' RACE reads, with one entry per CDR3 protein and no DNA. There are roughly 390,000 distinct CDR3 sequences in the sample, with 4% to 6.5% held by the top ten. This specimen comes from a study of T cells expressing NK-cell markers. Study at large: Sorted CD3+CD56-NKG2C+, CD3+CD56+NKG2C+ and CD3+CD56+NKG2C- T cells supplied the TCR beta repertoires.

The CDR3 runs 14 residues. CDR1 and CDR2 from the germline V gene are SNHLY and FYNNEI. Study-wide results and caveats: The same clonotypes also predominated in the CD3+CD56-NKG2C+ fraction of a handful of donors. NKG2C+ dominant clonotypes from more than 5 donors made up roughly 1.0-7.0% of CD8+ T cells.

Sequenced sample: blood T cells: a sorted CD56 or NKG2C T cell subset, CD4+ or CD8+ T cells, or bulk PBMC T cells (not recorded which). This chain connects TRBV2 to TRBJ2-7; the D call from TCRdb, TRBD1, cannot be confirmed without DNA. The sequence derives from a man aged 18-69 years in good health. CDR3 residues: CASRDQGLSYEQYF.